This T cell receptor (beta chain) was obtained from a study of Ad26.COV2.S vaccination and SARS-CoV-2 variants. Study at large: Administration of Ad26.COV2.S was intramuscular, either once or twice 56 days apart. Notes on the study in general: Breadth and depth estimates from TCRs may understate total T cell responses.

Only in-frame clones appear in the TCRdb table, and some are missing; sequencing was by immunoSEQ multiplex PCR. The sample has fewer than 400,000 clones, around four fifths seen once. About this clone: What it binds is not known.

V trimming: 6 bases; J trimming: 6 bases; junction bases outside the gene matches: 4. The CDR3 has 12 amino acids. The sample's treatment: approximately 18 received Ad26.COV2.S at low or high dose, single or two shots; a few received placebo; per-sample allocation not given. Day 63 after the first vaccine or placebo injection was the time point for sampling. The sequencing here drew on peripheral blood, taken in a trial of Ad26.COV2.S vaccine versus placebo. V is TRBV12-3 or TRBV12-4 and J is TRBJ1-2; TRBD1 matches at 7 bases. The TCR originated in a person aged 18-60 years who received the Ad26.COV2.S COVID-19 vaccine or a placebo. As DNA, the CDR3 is TGTGCCAGCAGCGTCACAGGGGATGGCTACACCTTC. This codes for CASSVTGDGYTF.